These 7 T cell receptor beta chains were all obtained from the same sample, sequenced in a study of T cell changes during pregnancy in multiple sclerosis. Here immunoSEQ multiplex PCR was the method, and the copy in TCRdb shows in-frame clones only, minus some. The sample includes 70,000 or so clones, 85% to 95% of them seen just once. Sample: peripheral blood, taken in the third trimester of pregnancy. Every receptor here comes from a female donor in good health, enrolled as a control in a pregnancy study.

In this sample, this clone turned up once. The rearrangement uses TRBV15 and TRBJ2-5, with D unclear. Germline V gives CDR1 LNHNV, CDR2 YYDKDF (reference sequence). V lost 0 bases and J 2 bases, leaving 13 bases between the germline ends. This CDR3 has 16 amino acids. CDR3: CATSRDVGGVQETQYF. The CDR3 DNA reads TGTGCCACCAGCAGAGATGTCGGCGGAGTACAAGAGACCCAGTACTTC.

This chain uses TRBV5-8 with TRBJ1-2; tentatively, D is TRBD1 (5 bases). The germline V gene encodes CDR1 SGHTS and CDR2 YDEGEE. Trimming took off 2 bases at V and 5 bases at J, with 13 bases between the two ends. The CDR3 sequence is 14 residues long. The CDR3 sequence is CASSFSQGWYGYTF. CDR3 sequence (DNA): TGTGCCAGCAGCTTCAGTCAGGGTTGGTATGGCTACACCTTC.

The chain joins TRBV7-8 to TRBJ1-1, with D possibly matching TRBD1 (5 bases). The germline V and J ends were trimmed by 0 bases and 0 bases, with 14 bases remaining between them. CDR1 and CDR2 from the germline V gene are SGHVS and FQNEAQ. The CDR3 sequence is 17 residues long. The CDR3 region is CASSLAHGWGLNTEAFF. The CDR3 DNA sequence: TGTGCCAGCAGCTTAGCACATGGGTGGGGCTTGAACACTGAAGCTTTCTTT.

The V gene is TRBV6-5, the J gene TRBJ1-6; maybe TRBD1 (5 bases). Trimming left V 7 bases short and J 8 bases short, with 15 bases between. The CDR3 length is 14 residues. CDR1 is MNHEY and CDR2 is SVGAGI in the germline V gene. The CDR3 spells CASTSPGGDSPLHF. The CDR3 DNA follows: TGTGCCAGCACCTCCCCCGGGGGGGATTCACCCCTCCACTTT.

CDR3 residues: CASSQPGGLTDTQYF. The CDR3 nucleotides are TGTGCCAGCAGCCAACCGGGGGGACTCACAGATACGCAGTATTTT. This chain joins TRBV4-2 and TRBJ2-3, with TRBD2 matching over 7 bases. Germline V gives CDR1 LGHNA, CDR2 YNFKEQ. The CDR3 has 15 amino acids. The J segment lost 2 bases and the V segment lost 2 bases, leaving 4 bases of the junction unmatched.

CDR3 residues: CASRTPGGSNALEANVLTF. CDR3 nucleotide sequence: TGTGCCAGCAGAACCCCGGGAGGCTCGAATGCTCTTGAGGCCAACGTCCTGACTTTC. The rearrangement links TRBV7-9 to TRBJ2-6, with TRBD2 identical over 7 bases. Germline CDR1 SEHNR, CDR2 FQNEAQ (reference sequence). The CDR3 covers 19 residues. V gave up 6 bases and J gave up 6 bases; unmatched junction bases: 20.

The chain employs TRBV7-8 and TRBJ1-5, with D possibly being TRBD1 (5 bases). This CDR3 has 17 amino acids. V lost 5 bases and J 5 bases, leaving 22 bases between the germline ends. Germline loops: CDR1 SGHVS, CDR2 FQNEAQ. As DNA, the CDR3 is TGTGCCAGCAGCCTTCGTCCGGGACGCGGAGGGCATCAGCCCCAGCATTTT. Protein: CASSLRPGRGGHQPQHF.